Below, 26 T cell receptor beta chains from the same sample are listed, as sequenced in a study of T cells in Graves' hyperthyroidism and ophthalmopathy. Amplified TCR beta CDR3 regions derived from RNA transcripts. Initially, a first-round RT-PCR of the TCR CDR3 employed the HTBI primer set. TCRdb independently ran MiXCR on the multiplex PCR reads; one entry per CDR3 protein. The sample includes a few hundred thousand distinct CDR3 sequences, roughly 18% of them seen just once. Source material: blood. The origin of the receptors is a woman in her thirties or forties with Graves' ophthalmopathy.

This clonotype has ten or more counts. V usage is TRBV6-2 or TRBV6-3 and J usage is TRBJ2-5; unclear D gene. The V end lost 2 bases, the J end lost 1 base, and 11 bases lay between the germline ends. This CDR3 comprises 15 residues. The germline V gene encodes CDR1 MNHEY and CDR2 SVGEGT. CDR3 sequence: CASSYRWGSQETQYF. The CDR3 nucleotides read TGTGCCAGCAGTTACAGGTGGGGAAGCCAAGAGACCCAGTACTTC.

This clonotype was seen at least ten times. This clone may be a read error of a much larger clone one base away. The CDR3 is CPSRQGTGQPQHF. The CDR3 coding sequence is TGCCCATCCAGACAGGGGACCGGTCAGCCCCAGCATTTT. The chain has TRBV20-1 and TRBJ1-5; 8 nucleotides align to TRBD1. CDR1 is DFQATT and CDR2 is SNEGSKA in the germline V gene (reference sequence). This CDR3 contains 13 residues.

This clonotype was detected ten times or more. This chain connects TRBV27 to TRBJ2-7; 7 nucleotides match TRBD1. The germline CDR1 and CDR2 sequences are MNHEY and SMNVEV (reference sequence). With V trimmed by 6 bases and J by 3 bases, 5 bases remained unmatched. The CDR3 sequence is 13 residues long. In DNA form, the CDR3 reads TGTGCCAGCAGCACGGGACAGTACTACGAGCAGTACTTC. Translating gives CASSTGQYYEQYF.

In its sample, this clonotype was seen many times. This chain connects TRBV5-4 to TRBJ2-5; TRBD2 agrees at 7 bases. With 0 bases clipped from V and 6 bases from J, the junction kept 11 bases outside the gene matches. This CDR3 region has 16 residues. Germline-derived CDR1 and CDR2 are SGHNT and YYREEE (reference sequence). Written as DNA, the CDR3 is TGTGCCAGCAGCTTGGCCGGGACGGGGGGTGTCCAGACCCAGTACTTC. It is translated as CASSLAGTGGVQTQYF.

In its sample, this clonotype was seen many times. This may be a read error, as it is one base from a much larger clone. The CDR3 end shows no conserved phenylalanine or tryptophan, and so a read error is likely. The chain is built from TRBV12-3 or TRBV12-4 and TRBJ1-5, with unresolved D. The CDR3 loop spans 13 amino acids. Trimming took 5 bases from V and 3 from J, leaving 8 bases between them. CDR3 loop: CASSRQDNQPQHS. CDR3 sequence (DNA): TGTGCCAGCAGTCGACAAGACAATCAGCCCCAGCATTCT.

There are many counts of this clonotype. The V gene is TRBV6-2 or TRBV6-3, the J gene TRBJ2-7; D uncertain. Looked up from germline, CDR1 is MNHEY and CDR2 is SVGEGT. V lost 6 bases, J lost 7 bases, and 13 bases lay in between. CDR3 size: 12 residues. CDR3 DNA: TGTGCCAGCAGCCTAGGGATGAGGGAGCAGTACTTC. Translated: CASSLGMREQYF.

This clonotype showed up many times. This chain uses TRBV4-1 with TRBJ1-1; weak D call: TRBD1 (5 bases). The CDR3 is 13 amino acids. V lost 3 bases to trimming and J lost 7 bases, with 12 bases between them. Germline-derived CDR1 and CDR2 are MGHRA and YSYEKL. The CDR3 loop is CASSQENRIEAFF. Written as DNA, the CDR3 is TGCGCCAGCAGCCAGGAAAACAGGATTGAAGCTTTCTTT.

The sample holds a few counts of this clonotype. The rearrangement links TRBV11-2 to TRBJ2-5; D is unclear. CDR3 length: 12 amino acids. The ends were cut back, 1 base at V and 4 bases at J, with 4 bases in the middle. Per germline, CDR1 SGHAT and CDR2 FQNNGV. The CDR3 bases are TGTGCCAGCAGCTTAGTTTTAGAGACCCAGTACTTC. This encodes CASSLVLETQYF.

This clonotype was seen many times. V usage is TRBV28 and J usage is TRBJ1-6; no reliable D call. This CDR3 contains 16 residues. CDR1 and CDR2 from the germline V gene are MDHEN and SYDVKM. V lost 2 bases to trimming and J lost 7 bases, with 15 bases between them. The CDR3 spells CASSLATGRANSPLHF. Written as DNA, the CDR3 is TGTGCCAGCAGTTTAGCCACCGGGAGGGCAAATTCACCCCTCCACTTT. Filled out from reference TRBV28 and TRBJ1-6, the complete variable domain reads DVKVTQSSRYLVKRTGEKVFLECVQDMDHENMFWYRQDPGLGLRLIYFSYDVKMKEKGDIPEGYSVSREKKERFSLILESASTNQTSMYLCASSLATGRANSPLHFGNGTRLTVT.

This clonotype has at least ten counts. This chain uses TRBV7-2 with TRBJ2-2, with D unclear. The CDR3 runs to 12 residues. Trimming stripped 0 bases from V and 6 bases from J, with 2 bases between. The germline V gene has CDR1 SGHTA and CDR2 FQGNSA. The chain's CDR3 is CASSLAAGELFF. The CDR3 nucleotides read TGTGCCAGCAGCTTAGCGGCCGGGGAGCTGTTTTTT.

In its sample, this clonotype was seen a few times. The chain recombines TRBV6-2 or TRBV6-3 with TRBJ1-2, with 7 bases identical to TRBD1. The trim removed 6 bases at V and 4 bases at J, leaving 8 bases unmatched. Germline CDR1 is MNHEY and CDR2 is SVGEGT. CDR3 length equals 14 residues. DNA for the CDR3: TGTGCCAGCAGCGAAACCGGGACAGCCTATGGCTACACCTTC. It is translated as CASSETGTAYGYTF.

This clonotype was recorded many times. The V call is TRBV20-1, the J call TRBJ1-3, with D tentatively TRBD1 (5 bases). Germline V gene lookup returns CDR1 DFQATT and CDR2 SNEGSKA (reference sequence). Trimming shortened V by 3 bases and J by 5 bases, and 14 bases separated the two germline ends. The length of the CDR3 is 14 residues. CDR3 protein: CSASDDSPRNTIYF. CDR3 bases: TGCAGTGCTAGTGACGACAGCCCCAGAAACACCATATATTTT.

Many counts were recorded for this clonotype. The rearrangement joins TRBV29-1 to TRBJ2-7, with TRBD1 as a possible D gene (6 bases). Germline CDR1 and CDR2: SQVTM and ANQGSEA. CDR3 size: 12 residues. V shed 3 bases and J shed 7 bases, with 13 bases lying between them. For the CDR3, the DNA is TGCAGCGTTGAGTATCAGGGGCAAGAGCAGTACTTC. It yields the protein CSVEYQGQEQYF.

This clonotype was seen repeatedly, ten times or more. The chain has TRBV6-2 or TRBV6-3 and TRBJ2-7; D not certain. CDR1 is MNHEY and CDR2 is SVGEGT in the germline V gene. With 7 bases removed from V and 2 bases from J, the gap between germline ends came to 12 bases. The CDR3 has 13 amino acids. DNA for the CDR3: TGTGCCAGCAATGACCGCATCACCTACGAGCAGTACTTC. This gives the protein CASNDRITYEQYF.

This chain uses TRBV2 with TRBJ2-7; 7 nucleotides match TRBD1. The CDR3 is 15 amino acids. Germline CDR1 SNHLY, CDR2 FYNNEI. V lost 0 bases, J lost 2 bases, and 4 bases stayed unmatched. The CDR3 protein is CASSEADRSPYEQYF. For the CDR3, the DNA is TGTGCCAGCAGTGAAGCGGACAGGTCCCCCTACGAGCAGTACTTC.

This clonotype was detected many times. The chain recombines TRBV29-1 with TRBJ2-7; 9 bases map to TRBD1. The V and J ends lost 3 bases and 6 bases, in that order; junction bases with no gene match: 3. Germline CDR1 reads SQVTM; CDR2 reads ANQGSEA. The CDR3 contains 12 residues. CDR3 residues: CSVEGQGFEQYF. CDR3 sequence (DNA): TGCAGCGTTGAGGGACAGGGATTCGAGCAGTACTTC.

There are many counts of this clonotype. The chain links TRBV18 to TRBJ2-7, with a tentative D call TRBD1 (6 bases). V was clipped by 4 bases and J by 4 bases, with 14 bases between them. The germline V gene encodes CDR1 KGHSH and CDR2 LQKENI. This CDR3 is built from 14 residues. This CDR3 reads CASSHASDSYEQYF. The CDR3 region has the DNA TGTGCCAGCTCACACGCGTCGGACAGTTACGAGCAGTACTTC.

The J gene is TRBJ2-5, the V gene TRBV24-1, with 8 bases lining up with TRBD2. V dropped 2 bases and J dropped 5; count of bases not matched to a gene: 21. The V gene's germline CDR1 is KGHDR and CDR2 SFDVKD. CDR3 length equals 20 residues. This chain's CDR3 is CATSDSTPGLVGSGWETQYF. DNA of the CDR3: TGTGCCACCAGTGATTCAACGCCGGGACTAGTCGGGAGTGGATGGGAGACCCAGTACTTC.

This clonotype was seen at least ten times. The chain carries TRBV6-1 and TRBJ2-7; 10 positions agree with TRBD2. The germline V gene has CDR1 MNHNS and CDR2 SASEGT. V gave up 3 bases and J gave up 3 bases; unmatched junction bases: 5. There are 15 residues in the CDR3. The CDR3 DNA is TGTGCCAGCAGTGAGCCGGGACTAGCGAGCTACGAGCAGTACTTC. This encodes CASSEPGLASYEQYF.

Many counts were recorded for this clonotype. J is TRBJ2-7 and V is TRBV12-3 or TRBV12-4; the D call may be TRBD1 or TRBD2 (5 bases each). V was cut by 4 bases and J by 3 bases, with 16 bases left in between. This CDR3 comprises 15 residues. Here the CDR3 reads CASSSPGRSIYEQYF. The CDR3 region has the DNA TGTGCCAGCAGTTCCCCGGGACGCAGCATCTACGAGCAGTACTTC.

This clonotype was picked up many times. Given a much more abundant clone one base away, this may be a read error. The chain combines TRBV11-1 with TRBJ2-2; D is ambiguous. With 3 bases removed from V and 5 bases from J, the gap between germline ends came to 4 bases. The CDR3 extends over 12 amino acids. Germline values: CDR1 SGHAT, CDR2 FQDESV (reference sequence). CDR3 loop: CASSLRTGELFF. The DNA of the CDR3 is TGTGCCAGCAGCTTGAGGACCGGGGAGCTGTTTTTT.

In this sample, this clonotype turned up many times. The CDR3 loop is CSASSGSYYEQYF. CDR3 nucleotide sequence: TGCAGTGCCTCTAGCGGGAGTTATTACGAGCAGTACTTC. The chain links TRBV20-1 to TRBJ2-7; 10 bases agree with TRBD2. This CDR3 contains 13 residues. CDR1 is DFQATT, CDR2 SNEGSKA, per germline (reference sequence). V was clipped by 6 bases and J by 4 bases; unmatched bases: 6.

This clonotype showed up many times. The rearrangement uses TRBV4-1 and TRBJ2-2; either TRBD1 or TRBD2 may fit D (5 bases each). Germline CDR1 MGHRA, CDR2 YSYEKL. V dropped 0 bases and J dropped 0 bases, with 11 bases sitting between them. This CDR3 contains 17 residues. The DNA for the CDR3 is TGCGCCAGCAGCCAAGACCGGGACGGGGCGAACACCGGGGAGCTGTTTTTT. Protein product: CASSQDRDGANTGELFF.

In this sample, this clonotype turned up many times. The chain links TRBV12-3 or TRBV12-4 to TRBJ1-5; TRBD1 agrees at 7 bases. Losses at the gene ends were 8 bases for V and 0 bases for J; bases not matched to a gene: 4. This CDR3 region has 14 residues. The CDR3 sequence is CASATGNSNQPQHF. The CDR3 DNA is TGTGCCAGCGCGACAGGGAATAGCAATCAGCCCCAGCATTTT.

This clonotype was seen ten or more times. The chain has TRBV6-1 and TRBJ2-7, with 10 nucleotides matching TRBD1. Germline trimming cut 5 bases from V and 1 base from J; bases unmatched to any gene: 8. CDR1 and CDR2 from the germline V gene are MNHNS and SASEGT. The CDR3 sequence is 16 residues long. This CDR3 is CASSQPRDRGSYEQYF. CDR3 bases: TGTGCCAGCAGTCAACCCCGGGACAGGGGTTCCTACGAGCAGTACTTC.

This clonotype was counted ten times or more. The chain has TRBV12-3 or TRBV12-4 and TRBJ1-3; D gene uncertain. V lost 7 bases to trimming and J lost 4 bases, with 20 bases between them. CDR3 length: 16 residues. CDR3 sequence: CASTSWSVVKGNTIYF. In nucleotides, the CDR3 is TGTGCCAGCACCTCGTGGTCGGTAGTTAAGGGAAACACCATATATTTT.